This is a list of T cell receptor beta chains from one sample in a study of monozygotic twins with inflammatory bowel disease. TCRdb re-analyzed the 5' RACE reads; it lists each CDR3 protein once, without DNA. The listing contains roughly 300,000 distinct CDR3 sequences. What was sequenced was blood. These receptors came from a human donor with ulcerative colitis or Crohn's disease, or a healthy co-twin of an affected twin (not recorded which). Each CDR3 is given with its conserved first and last residue.

CDR3: CASSLPGRHTDTQYF
V: TRBV5-4
length: 15
J: TRBJ2-3

CDR3: CASSWQTQETQYF
V: TRBV7-6
length: 13
J: TRBJ2-5

CDR3: CASSYGAVGTGELFF
V: TRBV12-3/TRBV12-4
length: 15
J: TRBJ2-2

CDR3: CASSVSGLRGNTIYF
V: TRBV9
length: 15
J: TRBJ1-3

CDR3: CASSSGTGGGYTGELFF
V: TRBV5-1
length: 17
J: TRBJ2-2

CDR3: CASSPGRAELFF
V: TRBV18
length: 12
J: TRBJ2-2

CDR3: CASSSSRGLREQYF
V: TRBV7-8
length: 14
J: TRBJ2-7

CDR3: CASSSWTVQCYGYTF
V: TRBV7-3
length: 15
J: TRBJ1-2

CDR3: CASSLESSGSLVDREQFF
V: TRBV7-8
length: 18
J: TRBJ2-1

CDR3: CSASGVSDTQYF
V: TRBV20-1
length: 12
J: TRBJ2-3

CDR3: CSAPRTSASEQFF
V: TRBV20-1
length: 13
J: TRBJ2-1

CDR3: CASSRQGETVEKLFF
V: TRBV5-1
length: 15
J: TRBJ1-4

CDR3: CSASGMGKKETQYF
V: TRBV20-1
length: 14
J: TRBJ2-5

CDR3: CSVDSDRTDTQYF
V: TRBV29-1
length: 13
J: TRBJ2-3

CDR3: CAWSVQMDYNSPLHF
V: TRBV30
length: 15
J: TRBJ1-6

CDR3: CASRDTSSGNTIYF
V: TRBV6-6
length: 14
J: TRBJ1-3

CDR3: CASRYRGTSGGPSGANVLTF
V: TRBV27
length: 20
J: TRBJ2-6

CDR3: CASSVGRGGKGDTQYF
V: TRBV25-1
length: 16
J: TRBJ2-3

CDR3: CASRSVSGGDTQYF
V: TRBV6-2/TRBV6-3
length: 14
J: TRBJ2-3

CDR3: CSVGAGQTYEQYF
V: TRBV29-1
length: 13
J: TRBJ2-7

CDR3: CASSLIAGGLVEQYF
V: TRBV27
length: 15
J: TRBJ2-7

CDR3: CASSLSSVGVGALHRELFF
V: TRBV12-3/TRBV12-4
length: 19
J: TRBJ2-2

CDR3: CASSLWTDSNQPQHF
V: TRBV5-5
length: 15
J: TRBJ1-5

CDR3: CASSLSKPGGGGLTEAFF
V: TRBV5-1
length: 18
J: TRBJ1-1

CDR3: CASTQVAGGPTDTQYF
V: TRBV11-2
length: 16
J: TRBJ2-3

CDR3: CSANPTGFYEQYF
V: TRBV20-1
length: 13
J: TRBJ2-7

CDR3: CASSLARGGMRETQYF
V: TRBV7-2
length: 16
J: TRBJ2-5

CDR3: CASSLEQGNQPQHF
V: TRBV5-6
length: 14
J: TRBJ1-5

CDR3: CAISVASGANVLTF
V: TRBV10-3
length: 14
J: TRBJ2-6

CDR3: CASSQIIGTAREQYF
V: TRBV3-1
length: 15
J: TRBJ2-7

CDR3: CSVGSGPGYTEAFF
V: TRBV29-1
length: 14
J: TRBJ1-1

CDR3: CASSPPRPSIVDSYNSPLHF
V: TRBV18
length: 20
J: TRBJ1-6

CDR3: CASSAGTYEQYF
V: TRBV2
length: 12
J: TRBJ2-7

CDR3: CAISESGGWQTQYF
V: TRBV10-3
length: 14
J: TRBJ2-5

CDR3: CASSLGVGAREKLFF
V: TRBV11-2
length: 15
J: TRBJ1-4

CDR3: CASSQPEFNTEAFF
V: TRBV3-1
length: 14
J: TRBJ1-1

CDR3: CASSSGTVDYNEQFF
V: TRBV28
length: 15
J: TRBJ2-1

CDR3: CSARALGDGYTF
V: TRBV20-1
length: 12
J: TRBJ1-2

CDR3: CASSSRVGNGELFF
V: TRBV6-5
length: 14
J: TRBJ2-2

CDR3: CASSSGSRGNQPQHF
V: TRBV6-1
length: 15
J: TRBJ1-5

CDR3: CSASTGPTSNQPQHF
V: TRBV20-1
length: 15
J: TRBJ1-5

CDR3: CASSSFTRYEQYF
V: TRBV5-6
length: 13
J: TRBJ2-7

CDR3: CASSLYRADTQYF
V: TRBV5-1
length: 13
J: TRBJ2-3

CDR3: CASSSRGTQYF
V: TRBV27
length: 11
J: TRBJ2-5